This is a list of T cell receptor beta chains from one sample in a study of blood T cell repertoires in COVID-19. Some clones are missing from TCRdb's copy, which holds only in-frame ones; the method was immunoSEQ multiplex PCR. The sample lists roughly 290,000 clones, 87% occurring once. Sequencing was performed on peripheral blood. The receptors come from a woman aged 50 to 65 who had recovered from COVID-19. Both conserved end residues are part of each CDR3. The order of the fields is J gene, clone size, V gene, CDR3 protein. Clone size is shown for a subset of rows, as once, few, many or a class of expanded clone.

j_gene: TRBJ2-2
abundance: .
v_gene: TRBV30
CDR3aa: CAWSVHRTGELFF

j_gene: TRBJ2-7
abundance: .
v_gene: TRBV9
CDR3aa: CASSPRPGGSGEQYF

j_gene: TRBJ1-1
abundance: .
v_gene: TRBV10-1
CDR3aa: CASSGGRASEAFF

j_gene: TRBJ1-2
abundance: .
v_gene: TRBV30
CDR3aa: CAWSVLPLQGAQQIGYTF

j_gene: TRBJ2-7
abundance: .
v_gene: TRBV28
CDR3aa: CASRRQGSYEQYF

j_gene: TRBJ2-7
abundance: .
v_gene: TRBV12-3/TRBV12-4
CDR3aa: CASSYLTYEQYF

j_gene: TRBJ1-5
abundance: .
v_gene: TRBV9
CDR3aa: CASSYEGGTNQPQHF

j_gene: TRBJ2-1
abundance: .
v_gene: TRBV19
CDR3aa: CASRVAGGIYNEQFF

j_gene: TRBJ2-1
abundance: .
v_gene: TRBV5-4
CDR3aa: CASSPPFRDLNEVQFF

j_gene: TRBJ1-3
abundance: .
v_gene: TRBV10-3
CDR3aa: CAIINFSGNTIYF

j_gene: TRBJ2-7
abundance: .
v_gene: TRBV28
CDR3aa: CASSLSLAGRYEQYF

j_gene: TRBJ2-7
abundance: once
v_gene: TRBV7-2
CDR3aa: CASSRSVTASYEQYF

j_gene: TRBJ2-7
abundance: .
v_gene: TRBV6-2/TRBV6-3
CDR3aa: CASSSTGYEQYF

j_gene: TRBJ2-1
abundance: .
v_gene: TRBV30
CDR3aa: CAWSMAGGEQFF

j_gene: TRBJ1-1
abundance: .
v_gene: TRBV10-3
CDR3aa: CAIGRDTGPNTEAFF

j_gene: TRBJ2-1
abundance: .
v_gene: TRBV5-6
CDR3aa: CASSLARRSASGYNEQFF

j_gene: TRBJ2-5
abundance: .
v_gene: TRBV30
CDR3aa: CAWSAGETQYF

j_gene: TRBJ1-3
abundance: once
v_gene: TRBV4-2
CDR3aa: CASSQDPGFSGNTIYF

j_gene: TRBJ1-5
abundance: .
v_gene: TRBV6-6
CDR3aa: CASSLRQGGQPQHF

j_gene: TRBJ1-5
abundance: .
v_gene: TRBV4-1
CDR3aa: CASSQDSWDRRSQPQHF

j_gene: TRBJ2-7
abundance: .
v_gene: TRBV5-5
CDR3aa: CASSFAGARTYEQYF

j_gene: TRBJ2-3
abundance: .
v_gene: TRBV9
CDR3aa: CASSPRTSGRTTDTQYF

j_gene: TRBJ1-1
abundance: once
v_gene: TRBV11-2
CDR3aa: CASSLAVTGEIRTEAFF

j_gene: TRBJ2-1
abundance: .
v_gene: TRBV29-1
CDR3aa: CSVGTSTEQFF

j_gene: TRBJ2-5
abundance: .
v_gene: TRBV12-2
CDR3aa: CASRPSLRDLGETQYF

j_gene: TRBJ1-1
abundance: .
v_gene: TRBV25-1
CDR3aa: CASRATGSAEAFF

j_gene: TRBJ1-2
abundance: .
v_gene: TRBV7-4
CDR3aa: CARSLSRQGTYGYTF

j_gene: TRBJ2-5
abundance: .
v_gene: TRBV3-1/TRBV3-2
CDR3aa: CAGGQSAGGVETQYF

j_gene: TRBJ1-2
abundance: .
v_gene: TRBV3-1/TRBV3-2
CDR3aa: CASSQAGTANYGYTF

j_gene: TRBJ2-7
abundance: .
v_gene: TRBV13
CDR3aa: CASSPGGLEQYF

j_gene: TRBJ1-2
abundance: .
v_gene: TRBV30
CDR3aa: CAWAGGIGIYGYTF

j_gene: TRBJ2-1
abundance: .
v_gene: TRBV6-1
CDR3aa: CASSERLAGEQFF

j_gene: TRBJ2-1
abundance: .
v_gene: TRBV6-2/TRBV6-3
CDR3aa: CASSYYVDNEQFF

j_gene: TRBJ1-6
abundance: once
v_gene: TRBV6-1
CDR3aa: CASSANRGQGGSPLHF

j_gene: TRBJ1-6
abundance: .
v_gene: TRBV30
CDR3aa: CAWSVGVNSPLHF

j_gene: TRBJ2-2
abundance: .
v_gene: TRBV18
CDR3aa: CASSPGQHTGELFF

j_gene: TRBJ2-1
abundance: .
v_gene: TRBV2
CDR3aa: CASKPGTYYNEQFF

j_gene: TRBJ2-1
abundance: .
v_gene: TRBV6-5
CDR3aa: CASSLGQLYNEQFF

j_gene: TRBJ2-1
abundance: .
v_gene: TRBV5-4
CDR3aa: CASSYRTTQQFF

j_gene: TRBJ2-1
abundance: .
v_gene: TRBV11-1
CDR3aa: CASSPRRGRSYNEQFF

j_gene: TRBJ1-1
abundance: .
v_gene: TRBV19
CDR3aa: CASSISRGSDAFF

j_gene: TRBJ2-7
abundance: .
v_gene: TRBV7-2
CDR3aa: CASSLTGDPEQYF

j_gene: TRBJ2-6
abundance: .
v_gene: TRBV29-1
CDR3aa: CSVDNGANVLTF

j_gene: TRBJ2-3
abundance: .
v_gene: TRBV2
CDR3aa: CASSGDLAGKGTDTQYF

j_gene: TRBJ1-1
abundance: .
v_gene: TRBV3-1/TRBV3-2
CDR3aa: CASSPGQGSVAFF

j_gene: TRBJ1-1
abundance: few
v_gene: TRBV7-9
CDR3aa: CASTGHTNTEAFF

j_gene: TRBJ2-1
abundance: .
v_gene: TRBV14
CDR3aa: CASSPWGTSGYNEQFF

j_gene: TRBJ2-7
abundance: .
v_gene: TRBV28
CDR3aa: CASSLFGGTYEQYF

j_gene: TRBJ2-7
abundance: .
v_gene: TRBV20-1
CDR3aa: CSAIQGYEQYF

j_gene: TRBJ2-7
abundance: .
v_gene: TRBV30
CDR3aa: CAWNGGPNYEQYF

j_gene: TRBJ1-5
abundance: .
v_gene: TRBV6-5
CDR3aa: CASSQTGGGNQPQHF

j_gene: TRBJ1-4
abundance: .
v_gene: TRBV12-3/TRBV12-4
CDR3aa: CASRQGDEKLFF

j_gene: TRBJ1-1
abundance: .
v_gene: TRBV19
CDR3aa: CASSTDRSTEAFF